The present T cell receptor beta chain was sequenced within a study of blood T cells in healthy people across ages. With respect to this clonotype: The antigen remains unidentified.

Study conclusions and caveats: While age rose, TCR beta diversity per million T cells dropped in a roughly linear way.

Isolated per sample were at least 6 million PBMCs. The authors ran a second PCR of about 6 to 11 cycles using a sample-barcoded 5' primer and a J-beta primer mix. From the 5' RACE reads, TCRdb called clonotypes with MiXCR, one entry per CDR3 protein. Of some 920,000 distinct CDR3 sequences in the sample, 51% were seen once. This CDR3 is built from 18 residues. The V segment lost 0 bases and the J segment 2 bases; nucleotides outside the gene matches: 11. From germline, CDR1 is LGHNA and CDR2 YNFKEQ. The source is an older woman in good health. The sample taken for sequencing was blood. The chain recombines TRBV4-2 with TRBJ2-5; 8 nucleotides align to TRBD2. CDR3 in DNA: TGTGCCAGCAGCCAAGATAATGGTGCGGCGGGAGGACAAGAGACCCAGTACTTC. Translating it yields CASSQDNGAAGGQETQYF.